A selection of T cell receptor beta chains follows, all from one sample in a study of vaccination effects on CD4 cells after COVID-19. Their target antigens are unknown. Assay used: immunoSEQ multiplex PCR; TCRdb lists only in-frame clones, some missing. The sample carries about 54,000 clones, 80% to 85% recorded once. This sample comprised CD4+ T cells from PBMCs cultured with HCoV-229E spike peptides, obtained before COVID-19 vaccination. These receptors were taken from a human donor who received a COVID-19 vaccine. The CDR3 runs from the conserved cysteine through the conserved F or W. The order of the fields is CDR3 protein, CDR3 DNA, V gene, D gene, J gene, clone size. A D gene is named only where the DNA matches it firmly. Size tells how often a clone was seen (once, few, many) or the class of an expanded clone, and some rows leave it out.

cdr3_aa: CASSLEVSYNSPLHF; cdr3_nt: TGTGCCAGCAGCTTAGAGGTCTCCTATAATTCACCCCTCCACTTT; v_call: TRBV7-8; d_call: .; j_call: TRBJ1-6; clone_size: .
cdr3_aa: CASRGTGIETQYF; cdr3_nt: TGTGCCAGCAGGGGGACAGGTATAGAGACCCAGTACTTC; v_call: TRBV12-3/TRBV12-4; d_call: TRBD1; j_call: TRBJ2-5; clone_size: .
cdr3_aa: CASRRGQVDGYTF; cdr3_nt: TGTGCCAGCAGAAGAGGACAGGTGGATGGCTACACCTTC; v_call: TRBV6-5; d_call: TRBD1; j_call: TRBJ1-2; clone_size: .
cdr3_aa: CASSPDPGLLGTGELFF; cdr3_nt: TGTGCCAGCAGTCCGGATCCGGGACTGCTGGGGACCGGGGAGCTGTTTTTT; v_call: TRBV5-5; d_call: .; j_call: TRBJ2-2; clone_size: .
cdr3_aa: CAIRDRDYGYTF; cdr3_nt: TGTGCCATCAGGGACAGGGACTATGGCTACACCTTC; v_call: TRBV10-3; d_call: TRBD1; j_call: TRBJ1-2; clone_size: .
cdr3_aa: CASGPLLGTVNTEAFF; cdr3_nt: TGTGCCAGTGGCCCCCTTTTAGGGACAGTGAACACTGAAGCTTTCTTT; v_call: TRBV19; d_call: TRBD1; j_call: TRBJ1-1; clone_size: .
cdr3_aa: CASSVAGSDRHGYTF; cdr3_nt: TGTGCCAGCAGTGTAGCCGGGTCTGATCGCCATGGCTACACCTTC; v_call: TRBV25-1; d_call: .; j_call: TRBJ1-2; clone_size: .
cdr3_aa: CASSTTVGAEETQYF; cdr3_nt: TGTGCCAGCAGCACGACCGTGGGGGCTGAGGAGACCCAGTACTTC; v_call: TRBV9; d_call: .; j_call: TRBJ2-5; clone_size: .
cdr3_aa: CASSTNDRVNSPLHF; cdr3_nt: TGTGCCAGCAGTACCAATGACAGGGTGAATTCACCCCTCCACTTT; v_call: TRBV6-6; d_call: TRBD1; j_call: TRBJ1-6; clone_size: .
cdr3_aa: CASSFKGGEGSFF; cdr3_nt: TGTGCCAGCAGTTTTAAGGGGGGAGAAGGGTCGTTCTTC; v_call: TRBV12-3/TRBV12-4; d_call: .; j_call: TRBJ2-1; clone_size: .
cdr3_aa: CASSLGGYRGYTF; cdr3_nt: TGTGCCAGCAGCCTGGGGGGTTATCGTGGCTACACCTTC; v_call: TRBV2; d_call: .; j_call: TRBJ1-2; clone_size: once